The entry below describes one T cell receptor (beta chain). As yet, its antigen is unknown. Looked up from germline, CDR1 is SQVTM and CDR2 is ANQGSEA. This CDR3 has 19 residues. V was pared by 3 bases and J by 0 bases, with 10 bases of the junction left unmatched. This entry belongs to a study of a mutant IDH1 vaccine in newly diagnosed glioma. At the level of the study: Treatment recipients were approximately 60% male and about 40% female, and their mean age was 40.4 years.

Points from the study as a whole: Vaccination induced immune responses in about 93% of patients. Changes to the top peripheral T cell clonotypes appeared unrelated to pseudoprogression.

The time point was: week 11, during vaccination. With topical imiquimod, each dose of the vaccine consisted of 300 ug of mutant IDH1 20-mer peptide. Each of the donors came in with new WHO grade 3 or 4 astrocytomas that were IDH1-mutant and ATRX-lost. Some clones are missing from TCRdb's copy, which holds only in-frame ones; the method was immunoSEQ multiplex PCR. The sample records some 22,000 clones, approximately 79% being singletons. The sample here was PBMCs, taken from a glioma patient whose treatment included an IDH1 peptide vaccine. This TCR was sampled from a middle-aged man with glioma. The rearrangement links TRBV29-1 to TRBJ2-1; TRBD2 matches 14 bases. The CDR3 DNA sequence: TGCAGCGTTGACCAGACCGGGACTAGCGGGGGAAACTCCTACAATGAGCAGTTCTTC. Translated: CSVDQTGTSGGNSYNEQFF.